Following are 23 T cell receptor beta chains from one sample sequenced in a study of regulatory T cells in long-lasting Graves disease. Both iRepertoire HTBI primers and Arm-PCR of CDR3 regions were used to build the TCR beta libraries. One entry per CDR3 protein results from TCRdb running MiXCR on the multiplex PCR reads. Of more than 450,000 distinct CDR3 sequences in the sample, around 13% were seen once. Documented time point: newly diagnosed GD, antithyroid drugs for less than 3 months. RNA extracted from PBMCs served as the sequencing template. In addition, the sample was reused for a study of T cells in Graves' hyperthyroidism and ophthalmopathy.

Sequencing used peripheral blood mononuclear cells (PBMCs), obtained at new diagnosis, from a patient treated with antithyroid drugs. The receptors were gathered from a woman aged 25 to 39 with Graves disease.

This clonotype was counted many times. This chain's CDR3 is CASSPALGGSDTQYF. DNA of the CDR3: TGTGCCAGCTCACCGGCTTTGGGCGGCTCAGATACGCAGTATTTT. This rearrangement joins TRBV18 to TRBJ2-3; D not resolved. V was trimmed by 3 bases and J by 4 bases, leaving 14 bases between them. Germline-derived CDR1 and CDR2 are KGHSH and LQKENI. CDR3 size: 15 residues.

This clonotype was seen ten or more times. The gene calls are TRBV7-9 and TRBJ1-2; no reliable D call. Germline loops: CDR1 SEHNR, CDR2 FQNEAQ (reference sequence). The CDR3 extends over 16 amino acids. Trimming took 1 base from V and 1 from J, leaving 13 bases between them. The CDR3 protein is CASSLVAARSNYGYTF. The CDR3 bases are TGTGCCAGCAGCTTAGTGGCAGCCCGCAGTAACTATGGCTACACCTTC.

This clonotype was seen many times. The chain combines TRBV12-3 or TRBV12-4 with TRBJ2-1; D unresolved. Trimming cost V 4 bases and J 6 bases, with 16 bases left between them. This CDR3 has 15 amino acids. The CDR3 protein is CASSSEAPLANEQFF. CDR3 coding DNA: TGTGCCAGCAGTTCCGAGGCTCCGTTGGCCAATGAGCAGTTCTTC.

This clonotype was recorded a few times. This sequence joins TRBV5-5 and TRBJ2-7, with D possibly matching TRBD1 (5 bases). CDR1 and CDR2 (germline): SGHKS, YYEKEE (reference sequence). V was pared by 5 bases and J by 6 bases, with 12 bases between. CDR3 size: 12 residues. In nucleotides, the CDR3 is TGTGCCAGCAGTAGGGGCTCCCTCGAGCAGTACTTC. Its translation is CASSRGSLEQYF.

This clonotype was detected many times. This chain links TRBV3-1 with TRBJ2-5, with TRBD2 matching over 8 bases. The CDR3 totals 15 residues. The V gene's germline CDR1 is LGHDT and CDR2 YNNKEL (reference sequence). J lost 4 bases, V lost 4 bases, and 8 bases had no gene match. CDR3 nucleotides: TGTGCCAGCAGCCGTGCAGCGGGAGTAAGAGAGACCCAGTACTTC. It specifies CASSRAAGVRETQYF.

This clonotype showed up many times. The chain joins TRBV28 to TRBJ1-6; tentative D call: TRBD1 (6 bases). The CDR3 has 13 amino acids. Between the trimmed V and J ends, which lost 7 bases and 9 bases, there was a span of 13 bases. CDR1 is MDHEN and CDR2 is SYDVKM in the germline V gene. CDR3 amino acids: CASTSTGRSPLHF. The CDR3 nucleotides read TGTGCCAGCACGTCAACAGGGCGTTCACCCCTCCACTTT.

This clonotype was seen repeatedly, ten times or more. The rearrangement links TRBV2 to TRBJ2-2; weak D call: TRBD1 (6 bases). Trimming left V 6 bases short and J 7 bases short, with 21 bases between. The CDR3 consists of 16 residues. Germline V CDR1 and CDR2: SNHLY, FYNNEI. The CDR3 DNA is TGTGCCAGCAGCGGACAGTCGCCCTTGAACGGCGGGGAGCTGTTTTTT. As protein: CASSGQSPLNGGELFF.

This clonotype showed up many times. The chain employs TRBV11-3 and TRBJ2-5, with D perhaps TRBD2 (6 bases). Trimming took 5 bases from V and 4 from J, leaving 17 bases between them. The CDR3 loop spans 15 amino acids. In germline, CDR1 is SGHNT, CDR2 YENEEA. CDR3 sequence reads: CASSRGTVGRETQYF. The CDR3 nucleotides read TGTGCCAGCAGCCGCGGGACTGTCGGGCGAGAGACCCAGTACTTC.

The chain employs TRBV10-3 and TRBJ2-5; 8 nucleotides match TRBD1. This CDR3 spans 17 amino acids. Germline values: CDR1 ENHRY, CDR2 SYGVKD. Unmatched junction bases numbered 13, after V lost 3 bases and J lost 4 bases. Written as DNA, the CDR3 is TGTGCCATCAGTGATACCCCTGGCAGGGGGCAGGGAGAGACCCAGTACTTC. It is translated as CAISDTPGRGQGETQYF.

A remark on this clonotype: A much larger clone differs from this one at a single base, so this may be a read error. The chain has TRBV6-5 and TRBJ2-6; tentatively, D is TRBD1 (6 bases). Per the germline V gene, CDR1 is MNHEY and CDR2 is SVGAGI. The CDR3 contains 19 residues. The CDR3 DNA reads TGTGCCAGCAGTTACTCTTTCTACAGGGCCAGCTCTGGGTCCAACGTCCTGACTTTC. This encodes CASSYSFYRASSGSNVLTF.

This clonotype was seen many times. The CDR3 region is CATSDTETPTGELFF. DNA for the CDR3: TGTGCCACCAGTGACACTGAGACGCCCACCGGGGAGCTGTTTTTT. The V and J genes are TRBV24-1 and TRBJ2-2, with D unresolved. This CDR3 has 15 residues. The V end lost 4 bases, the J end lost 4 bases, and 12 bases lay between the germline ends. Germline CDR1 reads KGHDR; CDR2 reads SFDVKD.

CDR3 in DNA: TGCAGTGCTAGACTGACAGGTACAAACCTGAACACTGAAGCTTTCTTT. Encoded protein: CSARLTGTNLNTEAFF. The chain uses TRBV20-1 and TRBJ1-1; possible D gene TRBD1, 6 bases. The CDR3 is made up of 16 amino acids. The germline gives CDR1 DFQATT, CDR2 SNEGSKA (reference sequence). Trimming removed 2 bases from V and 0 bases from J, with 16 bases in between.

This clonotype showed up many times. This chain joins TRBV6-1 and TRBJ2-2; the match to TRBD1 covers 7 bases. The V and J ends lost 6 bases and 7 bases, in that order; junction bases with no gene match: 5. The germline CDR1 and CDR2 sequences are MNHNS and SASEGT. The CDR3 totals 13 residues. CDR3 sequence reads: CASRLGQFGELFF. The CDR3 region has the DNA TGTGCCAGCAGACTGGGACAGTTCGGGGAGCTGTTTTTT.

The chain employs TRBV4-3 and TRBJ1-2; 7 bases agree with TRBD1. This CDR3 is 17 amino acids long. After removal of 1 base from V and 8 bases from J, the junction contained 16 bases not matched to a gene. Germline V gene lookup returns CDR1 LGHNA and CDR2 YSLEER. The CDR3 here is CASSQGQGVLDFRGYTF. CDR3 bases: TGCGCCAGCAGCCAAGGACAGGGAGTTTTGGATTTTCGGGGCTACACCTTC.

This clonotype was found many times. The J gene is TRBJ2-1, the V gene TRBV19, with TRBD2 identical over 12 bases. V gave up 2 bases and J gave up 2 bases; unmatched junction bases: 4. This CDR3 is built from 17 residues. Germline CDR1 is LNHDA and CDR2 is SQIVND (reference sequence). The CDR3 protein is CASSINLAGGAYNEQFF. The DNA for the CDR3 is TGTGCCAGTAGTATAAACCTAGCGGGGGGGGCCTACAATGAGCAGTTCTTC.

This clonotype showed up many times. The rearrangement joins TRBV19 to TRBJ1-3; 10 bases are shared with TRBD1. CDR3 size: 16 residues. Per germline, CDR1 LNHDA and CDR2 SQIVND (reference sequence). Trimming at V came to 3 bases and at J to 4 bases, leaving 6 bases not matched to a gene. The CDR3 DNA reads as TGTGCCAGTAGTATTACGGGACAGGGGCACGGAAACACCATATATTTT. Its protein is CASSITGQGHGNTIYF.

This clonotype was counted many times. The V gene is TRBV20-1, the J gene TRBJ2-5, with D tentatively TRBD2 (6 bases). This CDR3 is 13 amino acids long. Germline assignment: CDR1 DFQATT and CDR2 SNEGSKA (reference sequence). The CDR3 protein is CSGGVAGQETQYF. CDR3 nucleotide sequence: TGCAGCGGAGGGGTGGCGGGACAAGAGACCCAGTACTTC.

Many counts were recorded for this clonotype. V usage is TRBV15 and J usage is TRBJ2-1, with 7 bases lining up with TRBD2. Germline CDR1 and CDR2: LNHNV and YYDKDF (reference sequence). This CDR3 has 14 amino acids. Losses at the gene ends were 2 bases for V and 4 bases for J; bases not matched to a gene: 2. The CDR3 protein is CATSRKGLYNEQFF. In nucleotides, the CDR3 is TGTGCCACCAGCAGAAAGGGACTATACAATGAGCAGTTCTTC.

In this sample, this clonotype turned up many times. The chain couples TRBV6-2 or TRBV6-3 to TRBJ2-3; a weak D match, TRBD2 (6 bases). The CDR3 is 16 amino acids. V was trimmed by 7 bases and J by 7 bases, leaving 24 bases between them. Looked up from germline, CDR1 is MNHEY and CDR2 is SVGEGT. CDR3 nucleotide sequence: TGTGCCAGCACCGACCCCGGGACTCGACCCTTGAATACGCAGTATTTT. It encodes CASTDPGTRPLNTQYF.

This clonotype was recorded at least ten times. The rearrangement joins TRBV18 to TRBJ2-3; 10 bases map to TRBD2. CDR3 length: 14 amino acids. V lost 3 bases, J lost 7 bases, and 4 bases stayed unmatched. Germline V gene lookup returns CDR1 KGHSH and CDR2 LQKENI. As DNA, the CDR3 is TGTGCCAGCTCACCGTCTAGCGGGAGTCATACGCAGTATTTT. Residues: CASSPSSGSHTQYF.

This clonotype has at least ten counts. The genes are TRBV30 and TRBJ2-1; D possibly corresponds to TRBD2 (6 bases). From germline, CDR1 is GTSNPN and CDR2 SVGIG (reference sequence). CDR3 size: 11 residues. The CDR3 spells CATGVGDEQFF. The CDR3 DNA reads as TGTGCGACGGGAGTTGGGGATGAGCAGTTCTTC.

In its sample, this clonotype was seen many times. This chain links TRBV7-6 with TRBJ2-7; 7 bases agree with TRBD1. Germline CDR1 and CDR2: SGHVS and FNYEAQ. V was clipped by 1 base and J by 5 bases; unmatched bases: 5. This CDR3 is 14 amino acids long. The CDR3 DNA reads TGTGCCAGCAGCTTAGGGACAGGTTCCCACGAGCAGTACTTC. This encodes CASSLGTGSHEQYF.

This clonotype was seen ten or more times. J is TRBJ2-2 and V is TRBV2, with D possibly being TRBD1 (6 bases). The V end lost 6 bases, the J end lost 2 bases, and 10 bases lay between the germline ends. The CDR3 sequence is 14 residues long. Germline assignment: CDR1 SNHLY and CDR2 FYNNEI. The CDR3 spells CASRGQQNTGELFF. The CDR3 nucleotides are TGTGCCAGCAGGGGACAACAAAACACCGGGGAGCTGTTTTTT.